This is a list of T cell receptor beta chains from one sample in a study of Graves' ophthalmopathy and Graves' hyperthyroidism. MiXCR was run by TCRdb on the multiplex PCR reads, yielding one entry per CDR3 protein. Of about 1.1 million distinct CDR3 sequences listed, about two fifths are singletons. The material sequenced was peripheral blood or thyroid tissue (not recorded which). The receptors were sampled from an adult man with Graves' hyperthyroidism. CDR3s leave out the opening cysteine and the closing phenylalanine or tryptophan. The order of the fields is J gene, V gene, CDR3 protein.

>TRBJ1-3|TRBV7-9
ASSLSQGDDYTIY
>TRBJ2-1|TRBV24-1
ATSPSGGTYNEQF
>TRBJ2-7|TRBV10-2
ASSPLTSGGAYEQY
>TRBJ1-4|TRBV7-2
ASSSSGWANEKLF
>TRBJ1-2|TRBV10-3
AISEGGYYGYT
>TRBJ2-2|TRBV5-1
ASSPTLPAGDNTGELF
>TRBJ1-5|TRBV20-1
SARPTGNQPQH
>TRBJ2-7|TRBV4-2
ASSLGTSEPYEQY
>TRBJ2-7|TRBV9
ASSEWGSGRGEQY
>TRBJ2-5|TRBV29-1
SVLPGGETQY
>TRBJ2-2|TRBV19
ASSTPGRGELF
>TRBJ1-4|TRBV7-9
ASSLVGTGDEKLF
>TRBJ1-5|TRBV5-1
ASSLGDVPGNQPQH
>TRBJ2-5|TRBV2
ASTPLPGQQETQY
>TRBJ1-1|TRBV10-2
ASVEGHLNTEAF
>TRBJ2-5|TRBV7-9
ASSPWQGGIGETQY
>TRBJ2-5|TRBV7-3
ASSPGRTHQETQY
>TRBJ2-7|TRBV7-2
ASSLSGRNSYEQY
>TRBJ1-1|TRBV6-6
ASSYLVEAF
>TRBJ2-5|TRBV7-8
ASSPDRGRRETQY
>TRBJ1-1|TRBV29-1
SVERGSHTEAF
>TRBJ1-5|TRBV7-2
ASSLVPGATRNQPQH
>TRBJ1-2|TRBV4-1
ASSQDLNNYT
>TRBJ2-5|TRBV29-1
SVDGTSGRETQY
>TRBJ1-5|TRBV12-3/TRBV12-4
ASSVYGGNQPQH
>TRBJ1-5|TRBV10-3
AISGVGASNQPQH
>TRBJ2-7|TRBV15
ATSRVGVADYEQY
>TRBJ2-2|TRBV12-3/TRBV12-4
ASRINTGELF
>TRBJ2-5|TRBV10-2
ASSISGGLPQETQY
>TRBJ1-3|TRBV7-8
ASSLIARGAGNTIY
>TRBJ1-1|TRBV5-1
ASSSGGQMNTEAF
>TRBJ1-4|TRBV5-1
ASSDGQAGGEKLF
>TRBJ2-7|TRBV10-3
AISEVPGHRSHEQY
>TRBJ1-2|TRBV10-2
ASSDLRLPGSGYT
>TRBJ1-2|TRBV7-3
ASSLGGPPVGYGYT
>TRBJ1-4|TRBV11-3
ASSLGGWNTGEKLF
>TRBJ1-1|TRBV10-3
ATKGNTEAF
>TRBJ1-1|TRBV6-1
ASLYGPTEAF
>TRBJ2-7|TRBV7-9
ASSWGDRGRAYEQY
>TRBJ1-2|TRBV29-1
SVRGQGDGCT
>TRBJ1-2|TRBV19
ASSRSDLLHYGYT
>TRBJ1-2|TRBV12-3/TRBV12-4
ASSLGEAAIYGYT
>TRBJ1-2|TRBV28
ASRKPQGNYGYT
>TRBJ1-2|TRBV2
AKRTGAGYRYT
>TRBJ1-1|TRBV6-1
ASTAGLMNTEAF
>TRBJ1-5|TRBV2
ASSTRTGVQPQH
>TRBJ1-6|TRBV13
ASSLVGALDSPLH
>TRBJ2-2|TRBV5-1
ASSLFRTNTGELF
>TRBJ2-2|TRBV20-1
SARGRSGELF
>TRBJ2-5|TRBV2
ASSDDSSETQY
>TRBJ1-6|TRBV20-1
SARDRRGSPPH
>TRBJ2-7|TRBV5-1
ASSLRFSDRQY
>TRBJ1-6|TRBV20-1
SARFSTDRNSPLH
>TRBJ2-7|TRBV20-1
SARTGVGHEQY
>TRBJ1-2|TRBV7-2
ASSLMAANYGYT
>TRBJ2-7|TRBV5-6
ASSLGDQPQQY
>TRBJ1-6|TRBV9
ASSVEWGPNSPLH
>TRBJ2-7|TRBV20-1
SARLGGALSEQY
>TRBJ2-2|TRBV5-1
ASSPWDSNTGELF
>TRBJ1-2|TRBV2
ASRGEAWDGYT